Listed below are T cell receptor beta chains from one sample, sequenced in a study of cytotoxic CD8 clonotypes in ibrutinib-treated CLL. Measured with immunoSEQ multiplex PCR; TCRdb has only the in-frame clones, and not every one. Found here are over 150,000 clones, roughly 86% of them singletons; the top ten hold roughly 2%. The specimen comprised PBMCs, sampled after 12 months of ibrutinib treatment. These TCRs come from a human donor with chronic lymphocytic leukemia. The conserved cysteine and the conserved F or W are not part of the CDR3 here. A D gene is named only where the DNA matches it firmly.

>TRBV10-3|TRBJ2-3|NA
AISHGTGADTQY
>TRBV11-3|TRBJ2-4|NA
ASSLGAGAMYIQY
>TRBV4-2|TRBJ2-5|TRBD1
ASSQIGTGRETQY
>TRBV19|TRBJ1-2|NA
ASSTGDYGYT
>TRBV18|TRBJ1-1|NA
ASSGRNTEAF
>TRBV7-2|TRBJ2-1|NA
ASSSAPDHNEQF
>TRBV10-3|TRBJ1-5|NA
AISPGGDQPQH
>TRBV4-3|TRBJ2-7|TRBD1
ASSQGQGALKNEQY
>TRBV18|TRBJ2-2|NA
ASSQYGGELF
>TRBV4-1|TRBJ2-5|TRBD2
ASSQRSGGGETQY
>TRBV28|TRBJ1-2|TRBD1
ASSLVSQGHGYT
>TRBV2|TRBJ2-3|NA
ASSEVGSDTDTQY
>TRBV28|TRBJ1-2|NA
ASSLPGVYGYT
>TRBV15|TRBJ1-5|NA
ATSWPAGFGSQPQH
>TRBV7-2|TRBJ1-2|NA
ASSYRFQGIYGYT
>TRBV9|TRBJ2-3|NA
ASSGRRTDTQY
>TRBV11-2|TRBJ2-3|NA
ASSPGPSTDTQY
>TRBV18|TRBJ1-3|TRBD1
ASSPLDRGLSSGNTIY
>TRBV18|TRBJ1-1|TRBD1
ASSPRQGLDTEAF
>TRBV29-1|TRBJ1-2|NA
SVWTASYGYT
>TRBV18|TRBJ2-4|NA
ASSLQLAKNIQY
>TRBV2|TRBJ2-7|NA
ASTGSEQY
>TRBV6-5|TRBJ1-1|NA
ASSYRTEAF
>TRBV19|TRBJ1-1|NA
ASPGPREAF
>TRBV7-3|TRBJ2-3|NA
ASSAGEWTDTQY